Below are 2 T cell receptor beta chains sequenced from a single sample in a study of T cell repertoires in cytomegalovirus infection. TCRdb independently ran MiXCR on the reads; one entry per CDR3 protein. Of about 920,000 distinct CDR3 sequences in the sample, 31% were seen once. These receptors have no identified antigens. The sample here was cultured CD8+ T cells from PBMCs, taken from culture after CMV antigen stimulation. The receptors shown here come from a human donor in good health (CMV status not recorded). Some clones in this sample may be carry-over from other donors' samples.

Here the CDR3 reads CAGRAGSKNTGELFF. CDR3 nucleotides: TGTGCCGGAAGAGCGGGGTCCAAGAACACCGGGGAGCTGTTTTTT. The chain joins TRBV6-2 or TRBV6-3 to TRBJ2-2; TRBD2 agrees at 7 bases. The CDR3 has 15 residues. V gave up 11 bases and J gave up 1 base; unmatched junction bases: 10. The V gene's germline CDR1 is MNHEY and CDR2 SVGEGT.

The CDR3 bases are TGTGCCAACCGTTTCCCGAGATCCTACGAGCAGTACTTC. The encoded protein is CANRFPRSYEQYF. The V and J genes are TRBV2 and TRBJ2-7, with D unresolved. The length of the CDR3 is 13 residues. V was clipped by 10 bases and J by 1 base, with 14 bases between them. The germline V gene has CDR1 SNHLY and CDR2 FYNNEI.